Listed below are T cell receptor beta chains from one sample, sequenced in a study of T cell responses to AZD1222 COVID-19 vaccine. Profiling relied on immunoSEQ multiplex PCR, and the TCRdb table lists in-frame clones only, not all of them. The sample contains roughly 100,000 clones, 90% of which appear only once. This sample comprised peripheral blood, obtained on day 0 of AZD1222 vaccination. The origin of the receptors is an adult in good health. The CDR3 runs from the conserved cysteine through the conserved F or W. Size is stated for part of the rows, as once, few or many counts, or as a class when the clone is expanded.

TRBJ2-1,NA,TRBV5-1,CASSGTSGGPYNEQFF
TRBJ1-6,NA,TRBV6-5,CASSWDRDNSPLHF
TRBJ1-2,NA,TRBV29-1,CSAERQGANYGYTF
TRBJ2-7,NA,TRBV5-1,CASSLGSTVIGEQYF
TRBJ1-6,NA,TRBV9,CASSGTGTSSPLHF
TRBJ2-7,NA,TRBV11-3,CASSLGLWGEQYF
TRBJ1-5,NA,TRBV12-5,CASGFWAGDQPQHF
TRBJ2-5,NA,TRBV18,CASSPRGTVQETQYF
TRBJ2-1,NA,TRBV19,CASSIELLQNNEQFF
TRBJ2-1,NA,TRBV7-8,CASSPGRLAQFNSYNEQFF
TRBJ2-1,NA,TRBV9,CASSAPRNRVDYNEQFF
TRBJ1-5,NA,TRBV4-3,CASSQDFRGNQPQHF
TRBJ1-2,few,TRBV3-1/TRBV3-2,CASSSHRVLGYGYTF
TRBJ2-2,once,TRBV10-3,CAISDLGRSNTGELFF
TRBJ1-5,NA,TRBV30,CAWSEWGGNQPQHF
TRBJ2-7,NA,TRBV11-2,CASSLVGIDEQYF
TRBJ1-2,NA,TRBV6-5,CASRRSSVYEGYTF
TRBJ2-3,NA,TRBV30,CAGAPRDPFAITQYF
TRBJ1-4,medium-sized,TRBV23-1,CASRSTGALLFF
TRBJ2-1,NA,TRBV13,CASSHSVRVGAGEQFF
TRBJ1-2,NA,TRBV5-1,CASRPGTGSLRGDYGYTF
TRBJ1-6,NA,TRBV27,CASRVVGEGPINSPLHF
TRBJ2-2,NA,TRBV24-1,CATSSGRGPGGELFF
TRBJ2-1,NA,TRBV30,CAWSPGAGDEQFF
TRBJ1-6,NA,TRBV4-2,CASSQEKGQLHSPLHF
TRBJ1-2,NA,TRBV5-1,CASSIWDRNYGYTF
TRBJ1-5,NA,TRBV9,CASSVAGGGNQPQHF
TRBJ2-2,NA,TRBV7-3,CASSLSVAGELFF
TRBJ2-5,NA,TRBV2,CASSEGVSETQYF
TRBJ2-5,NA,TRBV6-1,CASSLQGSRETQYF
TRBJ1-1,once,TRBV11-2,CASSLGAANTEAFF
TRBJ1-5,NA,TRBV6-6,CASSYTGTGAQPQHF
TRBJ1-5,NA,TRBV6-5,CASSPNVGGNQPQHF
TRBJ2-3,few,TRBV30,CAWSEGGGADTQYF
TRBJ1-3,NA,TRBV5-4,CASSFGTGGNTIYF